The rows below give T cell receptor beta chains drawn from one sample of a study of CD8 T cells in Susac syndrome. TCRdb called the immunoSEQ multiplex PCR reads again in MiXCR, with one record for every CDR3 protein. The sample carries 110,000 or so distinct CDR3 sequences, approximately 93% recorded once. The source material was CD4+ T cells from PBMCs. Receptors were obtained from a human donor with multiple sclerosis. Each CDR3 is given with its conserved first and last residue. D genes are given only for firm matches. Size values are once, few and many counts, or a class for expanded clones, and some rows have none.

>TRBV12-3/TRBV12-4|TRBJ2-7|NA|NA
TGTGCCAGCAAACCCGGGGGTGGGCATGGGAGCGAGCAGTACTTC
CASKPGGGHGSEQYF
>TRBV9|TRBJ1-6|NA|TRBD1
TGTGCCAGCAGCGCAACCGGGACAGGGAATTCACCCCTCCACTTT
CASSATGTGNSPLHF
>TRBV12-3/TRBV12-4|TRBJ1-1|NA|NA
TGTGCCAGCAGCGTAGCGAGGGGCACTGAAGCTTTCTTT
CASSVARGTEAFF
>TRBV20-1|TRBJ1-1|NA|NA
TGCAGTGCTAGCTTCGGCGGGGGGGCCACTGAAGCTTTCTTT
CSASFGGGATEAFF
>TRBV7-9|TRBJ1-1|NA|NA
TGTGCCAGCAGCTTCACCGGGGCCCTGGGGACTGAAGCTTTCTTT
CASSFTGALGTEAFF
>TRBV3-1|TRBJ1-1|once|NA
TGTGCCAGCAGGTTAGACAGTTTGAACACTGAAGCTTTCTTT
CASRLDSLNTEAFF
>TRBV28|TRBJ1-1|NA|TRBD1
TGTGCCAGCACCCCAGGACAGGGGGACACTGAAGCTTTCTTT
CASTPGQGDTEAFF
>TRBV7-9|TRBJ1-4|NA|NA
TGTGCCAGCAGTCCTAGACTGGGAGGAAGTGAAAAACTGTTTTTT
CASSPRLGGSEKLFF
>TRBV12-3/TRBV12-4|TRBJ1-2|once|NA
TGTGCCAGCAGTTTAATAGCGGTCTATGGCTACACCTTC
CASSLIAVYGYTF
>TRBV5-1|TRBJ2-7|few|NA
TGCGCCAGCAGCTTAGACAACGCCTACGAGCAGTACTTC
CASSLDNAYEQYF
>TRBV6-6|TRBJ1-1|NA|NA
TGTGCCAGCAGTTACTCCTTGACTAGGACTGAAGCTTTCTTT
CASSYSLTRTEAFF
>TRBV15|TRBJ1-5|NA|NA
TGTGCCACCAGCAGATCCCGCAATTCGATCCAGCATTTT
CATSRSRNSIQHF
>TRBV5-1|TRBJ2-2|NA|TRBD1
TGCGCCAGCAGCGCGACAGGGGGCTCGAACACCGGGGAGCTGTTTTTT
CASSATGGSNTGELFF
>TRBV19|TRBJ2-3|NA|NA
TGTGCCAGTAGTATTGCAACAGGGTCACATACGCAGTATTTT
CASSIATGSHTQYF
>TRBV28|TRBJ2-1|NA|NA
TGTGCCAGCAGTCCCACAGGGAGGCTAGCGGAGCAGTTCTTC
CASSPTGRLAEQFF
>TRBV2|TRBJ1-1|once|NA
TGTGCCAGCAGTGGGGACTACACTGAAGCTTTCTTT
CASSGDYTEAFF
>TRBV5-1|TRBJ1-1|NA|NA
TGCGCCAGCAGCCTGCAGGACAGGAACACTGAAGCTTTCTTT
CASSLQDRNTEAFF
>TRBV20-1|TRBJ2-3|NA|TRBD2
TGCAGTGCCGCCTCTAGCGGGGGGAAGGGAGATACGCAGTATTTT
CSAASSGGKGDTQYF
>TRBV7-9|TRBJ2-7|NA|NA
TGTGCCAGCAGCCCCAAGGGGGGGTTTTCCTACGAGCAGTACTTC
CASSPKGGFSYEQYF
>TRBV3-1|TRBJ1-5|NA|NA
TGTGCCAGCAGCCAGGGACCCGGGGGCAATCAGCCCCAGCATTTT
CASSQGPGGNQPQHF
>TRBV5-1|TRBJ1-1|NA|NA
TGCGCCAGCAGCTTGGGAGGGTGGACTGAAGCTTTCTTT
CASSLGGWTEAFF
>TRBV28|TRBJ2-3|NA|NA
TGTGCCAGCAGTTCCCCAGGTCTTGAGGTGGATACGCAGTATTTT
CASSSPGLEVDTQYF
>TRBV20-1|TRBJ1-1|NA|TRBD1
TGCAGTCACGGACAGGGGAGGACCGGCACTGAAGCTTTCTTT
CSHGQGRTGTEAFF
>TRBV19|TRBJ2-7|NA|NA
TGTGCCAGTAGTATAGCCCCCTCTCCCTACGAGCAGTACTTC
CASSIAPSPYEQYF
>TRBV20-1|TRBJ1-2|NA|NA
TGCAGTGCTAGAGATGGAAGAGGGGCGGATGGCTACACCTTC
CSARDGRGADGYTF
>TRBV2|TRBJ1-1|NA|NA
TGTGCCAGCAGTGAAACGGGGCTAAACACTGAAGCTTTCTTT
CASSETGLNTEAFF
>TRBV11-2|TRBJ2-2|NA|NA
TGTGCCAGCAGCTTAGATCAGCCCCCGAACACCGGGGAGCTGTTTTTT
CASSLDQPPNTGELFF
>TRBV3-1|TRBJ2-2|NA|TRBD1
TGTGCCAGCACTACCCAGGGGGCCGGGGAGCTGTTTTTT
CASTTQGAGELFF
>TRBV5-4|TRBJ1-1|NA|NA
TGTGCCAGCAGCTTGGGTATGGGAGGGACTGAAGCTTTCTTT
CASSLGMGGTEAFF
>TRBV6-2/TRBV6-3|TRBJ1-1|NA|NA
TGTGCCAGCAGTTATGCCCGGAGTGGGGCTTTCTTT
CASSYARSGAFF
>TRBV5-1|TRBJ2-3|NA|NA
TGCGCCAGCAGCTTGGATGGGGACCCTAGCACAGATACGCAGTATTTT
CASSLDGDPSTDTQYF
>TRBV5-6|TRBJ2-7|NA|NA
TGTGCCAGCAGCTCCACAGGGAGCTCCTACGAGCAGTACTTC
CASSSTGSSYEQYF
>TRBV11-2|TRBJ2-5|NA|TRBD2
TGTGCCAGCAGCTTAGGGGGGGGGTTTAAAGAGACCCAGTACTTC
CASSLGGGFKETQYF
>TRBV30|TRBJ2-7|NA|NA
TGTGCCTGGAGGCAGTTGGCAACGGGGGAGCAGTACTTC
CAWRQLATGEQYF
>TRBV18|TRBJ2-5|once|TRBD1
TGTGCCAGCTCCCACGGAGGGACAGGGTGGCAAGAGACCCAGTACTTC
CASSHGGTGWQETQYF
>TRBV12-3/TRBV12-4|TRBJ1-2|NA|NA
TGTGCCAGCAGCCCCGGGTCGGTCTATGGCTACACCTTC
CASSPGSVYGYTF
>TRBV3-1|TRBJ1-1|few|NA
TGTGCCAGCAGCCTCCGAGGCCTCGAAGCTTTCTTT
CASSLRGLEAFF
>TRBV7-9|TRBJ1-5|NA|NA
TGTGCCAGCAGCCAAGCAGGGGGCAATCAGCCCCAGCATTTT
CASSQAGGNQPQHF
>TRBV5-1|TRBJ1-2|NA|NA
TGCGCCAGCAGCTTACAAGGCGCCGGGCCATATAACTATGGCTACACCTTC
CASSLQGAGPYNYGYTF
>TRBV3-1|TRBJ2-7|NA|NA
TGTGCCAGCAGCCAAGGGACTGCGGGGCAGTACTTC
CASSQGTAGQYF
>TRBV20-1|TRBJ1-6|NA|NA
TGCAGTGCCCAGGAAAACTATGAATCACCCCTCCACTTT
CSAQENYESPLHF